This entry features one TCR beta chain sequence. As processed by the authors: Reference gene primers were amplified, and this amplification served to estimate nucleated cell counts. Produced via immunoSEQ multiplex PCR; TCRdb's table is partial and in-frame only. Clone size and V and J calls were adopted from that table, with D and trimming inferred from the DNA. Seen here are 200,000 or so clones, 65% to 85% observed once, and the top ten hold 15% to 20%. V lost 0 bases, J lost 4 bases, and 6 bases stayed unmatched. Per germline, CDR1 SGHTA and CDR2 FQGNSA. There are 18 residues in the CDR3. This sample is drawn from a study of blood T cell repertoires in COVID-19.

The rearrangement joins TRBV7-2 to TRBJ2-2; TRBD2 aligns across 12 bases. Sequencing used peripheral blood. The clonotype comes from a man aged 60 to 75 with active or convalescent COVID-19. The DNA for the CDR3 is TGTGCCAGCAGCTTAGCACAAGGACTAGCGGGACCCACCGGGGAGCTGTTTTTT. Translating it yields CASSLAQGLAGPTGELFF.